This TCR beta chain originates from a study of blood T cell repertoires in COVID-19 (dated by TCRdb to about 2020). With regard to the full study: Samples from collaborators originated in the United States, Italy and Spain and spanned both the acute and convalescent phases of COVID-19. The prospective study material was composed of cDNA or gDNA derived from T cells, B-cell-depleted T cells, or PBMCs. The dataset comprised deeply sampled blood TCRbeta repertoires from subjects exposed to, actively infected with, or recovered from COVID-19. A freely available public database, intended as a resource for researchers studying the immune response to SARS-CoV-2, is where the repertoires were released. Samples were obtained from the ongoing ImmuneRACE study (first 160 participants) and from about 1,300 subjects provided by 6 global collaborators. The sample metadata nearly always contained a de-identified subject ID, COVID-19 status, age in years and sex. Where available, HLA class I and class II types were obtained from metadata supplied by the sample provider rather than from assay-based typing. The full study reports these points: The amount of clinical and demographic metadata varied by source and participant and was provided uncurated.

Whole blood was collected in K2EDTA tubes by collaborating institutions according to the institutions' own protocols. For TCRbeta analysis, collaborators shipped samples as frozen whole blood, isolated PBMCs, or DNA extracted from either of those sample types. The CDR3 measures 15 amino acids from cysteine to phenylalanine. CDR3 DNA is the only sequence kept; it has 45 bases, read in frame from the first base. Reading the germline V gene gives CDR1 KGHSH and CDR2 LQKENI. V gives up 1 base and J gives up 0 bases, and the segment between their germline ends measures 8 bases. TCRbeta CDR3 regions were amplified from genomic DNA by means of the immunoSEQ Assay, a bias-controlled multiplex PCR. In the original analysis: The number of nucleated cells in each sample was estimated by amplification of reference gene primers within the assay. To quantify the absolute abundance of each unique TCRbeta CDR3 rearrangement, sequence reads were collapsed and filtered. For each sample, productive Simpson clonality was calculated as the square root of Simpson's diversity index over productive rearrangements. Sourced from immuneACCESS, this table was stored by TCRdb with only in-frame sequences that have V and J called. A share of the clones is absent; for the studies checked, an unresolved V gene accounts for under half, and the remainder has no known explanation. V, J and clone size derive from that table, while D and trimming were established from the DNA sequence. The sample includes 150,000 to 200,000 clones, with 75% to 80% observed a single time. In total, the top ten clones hold 26% of the sample.

On this clone itself: The clone's antigen remains unknown. Base qualities are missing; no much larger clone stands one base away.

The sequence was obtained from a woman in her seventies with acute or convalescent COVID-19. Sequencing input: peripheral blood. This chain joins TRBV18 to TRBJ2-3, with TRBD2 as a weak D call on 6 bases. The encoded CDR3 is CASSPRGDSTDTQYF. The bases read TGTGCCAGCTCACCACGGGGGGATAGCACAGATACGCAGTATTTT.